The sequence of this T cell receptor (beta chain) was determined in a study of control samples from healthy donors and cancer patients. Deletions cut 4 bases from V and 4 bases from J, with 15 bases between. Germline assignment: CDR1 SGHDT and CDR2 YYEEEE. The CDR3 length is 15 residues. Here immunoSEQ multiplex PCR was the method, and the copy in TCRdb shows in-frame clones only, minus some. The table has around 130,000 clones, 91% seen once. The chain carries TRBV5-6 and TRBJ1-5, with unresolved D. This receptor was identified in a man aged 18 to 29 in good health. Sequencing was carried out using blood. The CDR3 spells CASSAVSIPNQPQHF. CDR3 nucleotide sequence: TGTGCCAGCAGCGCTGTGTCAATTCCTAATCAGCCCCAGCATTTT. The full variable domain, with the rest looked up from reference TRBV5-6 and TRBJ1-5, is DAGVTQSPTHLIKTRGQQVTLRCSPKSGHDTVSWYQQALGQGPQFIFQYYEEEERQRGNFPDRFSGHQFPNYSSELNVNALLLGDSALYLCASSAVSIPNQPQHFGDGTRLSIL.